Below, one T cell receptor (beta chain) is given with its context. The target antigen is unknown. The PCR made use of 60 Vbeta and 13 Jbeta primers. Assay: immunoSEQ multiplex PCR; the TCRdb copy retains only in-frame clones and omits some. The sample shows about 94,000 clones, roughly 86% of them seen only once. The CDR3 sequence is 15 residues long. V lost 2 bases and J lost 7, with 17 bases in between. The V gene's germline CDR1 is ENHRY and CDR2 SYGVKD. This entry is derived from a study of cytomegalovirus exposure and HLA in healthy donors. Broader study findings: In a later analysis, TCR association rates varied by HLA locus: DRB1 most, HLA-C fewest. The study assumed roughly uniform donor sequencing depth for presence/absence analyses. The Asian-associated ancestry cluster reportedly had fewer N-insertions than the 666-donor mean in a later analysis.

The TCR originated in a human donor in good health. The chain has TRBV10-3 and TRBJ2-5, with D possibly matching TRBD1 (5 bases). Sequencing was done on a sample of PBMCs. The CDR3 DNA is TGTGCCATCAGTGAGGGCGGCAGGGCCCAAATGACCCAGTACTTC. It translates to CAISEGGRAQMTQYF.